Detailed here is one T cell receptor beta chain. The PCR was carried out with 60 Vbeta primers and 13 Jbeta primers. Clones were read by immunoSEQ multiplex PCR, and TCRdb kept only the in-frame ones, dropping some. The listing records 130,000 or so clones. These data are taken from a study of cytomegalovirus exposure and HLA in healthy donors. This CDR3 comprises 19 residues. This receptor was obtained from a woman aged 35 to 49 in good health and CMV-seropositive. The chain uses TRBV1 and TRBJ2-5; the D call TRBD2 from the table was never checked on the DNA. TRBV1 is shown as a pseudogene. The sequenced sample consisted of PBMCs. CDR3 in amino acids: CTSSQDHGGGRIVGETQYF. In nucleotides, the CDR3 is TGCACCAGCAGCCAAGATCACGGGGGGGGGAGGATTGTCGGAGAGACCCAGTACTTC.